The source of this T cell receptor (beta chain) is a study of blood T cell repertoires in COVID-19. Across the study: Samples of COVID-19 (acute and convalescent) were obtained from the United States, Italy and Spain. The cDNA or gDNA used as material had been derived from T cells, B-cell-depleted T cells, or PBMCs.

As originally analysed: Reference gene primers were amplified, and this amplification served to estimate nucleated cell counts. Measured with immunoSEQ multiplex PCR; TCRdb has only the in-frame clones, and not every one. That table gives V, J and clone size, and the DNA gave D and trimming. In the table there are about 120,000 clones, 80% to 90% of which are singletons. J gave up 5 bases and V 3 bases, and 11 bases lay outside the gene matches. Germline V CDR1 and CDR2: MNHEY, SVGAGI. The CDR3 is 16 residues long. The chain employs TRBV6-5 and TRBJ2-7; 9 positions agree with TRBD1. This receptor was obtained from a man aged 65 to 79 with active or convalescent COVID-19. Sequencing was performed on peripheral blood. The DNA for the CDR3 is TGTGCCAGCAGTTATTCCTCCGGGACAGGGCACCACGAGCAGTACTTC. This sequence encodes CASSYSSGTGHHEQYF.